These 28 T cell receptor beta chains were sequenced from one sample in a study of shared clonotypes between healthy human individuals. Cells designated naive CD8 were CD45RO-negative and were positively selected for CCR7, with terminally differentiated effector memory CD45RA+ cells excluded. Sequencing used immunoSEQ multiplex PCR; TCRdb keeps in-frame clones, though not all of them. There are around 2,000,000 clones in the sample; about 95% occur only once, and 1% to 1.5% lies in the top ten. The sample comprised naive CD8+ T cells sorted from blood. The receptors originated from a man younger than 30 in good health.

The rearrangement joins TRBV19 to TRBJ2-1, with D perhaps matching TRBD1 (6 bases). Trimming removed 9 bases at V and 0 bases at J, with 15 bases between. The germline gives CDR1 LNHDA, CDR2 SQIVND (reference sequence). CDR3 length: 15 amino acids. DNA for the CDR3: TGTGCCAGCTCTTATCGGGACACCTCCTACAATGAGCAGTTCTTC. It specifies CASSYRDTSYNEQFF.

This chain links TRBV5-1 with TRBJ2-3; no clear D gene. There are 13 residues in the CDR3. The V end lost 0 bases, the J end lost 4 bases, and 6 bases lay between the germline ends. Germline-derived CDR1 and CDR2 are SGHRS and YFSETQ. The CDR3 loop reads CASSLDLADTQYF. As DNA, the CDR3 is TGCGCCAGCAGCTTGGACCTCGCAGATACGCAGTATTTT.

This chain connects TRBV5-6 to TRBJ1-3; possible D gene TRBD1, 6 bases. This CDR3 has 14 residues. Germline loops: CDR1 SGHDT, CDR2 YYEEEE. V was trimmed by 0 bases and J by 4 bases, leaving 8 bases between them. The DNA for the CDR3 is TGTGCCAGCAGCTTGGGGGGACAAGGAAACACCATATATTTT. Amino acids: CASSLGGQGNTIYF.

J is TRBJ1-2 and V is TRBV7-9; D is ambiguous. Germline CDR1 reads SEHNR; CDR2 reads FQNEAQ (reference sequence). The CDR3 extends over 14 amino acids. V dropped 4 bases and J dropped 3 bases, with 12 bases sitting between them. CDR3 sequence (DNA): TGTGCCAGCAGCTCAGGAACGGGTGACTATGGCTACACCTTC. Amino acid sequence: CASSSGTGDYGYTF.

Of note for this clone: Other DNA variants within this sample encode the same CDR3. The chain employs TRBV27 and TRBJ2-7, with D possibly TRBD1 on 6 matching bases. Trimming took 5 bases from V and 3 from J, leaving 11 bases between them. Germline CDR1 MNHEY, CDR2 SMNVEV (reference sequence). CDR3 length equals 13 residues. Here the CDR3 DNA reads TGTGCCAGCAGTCCGACAGGAAGCTACGAGCAGTACTTC. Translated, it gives CASSPTGSYEQYF.

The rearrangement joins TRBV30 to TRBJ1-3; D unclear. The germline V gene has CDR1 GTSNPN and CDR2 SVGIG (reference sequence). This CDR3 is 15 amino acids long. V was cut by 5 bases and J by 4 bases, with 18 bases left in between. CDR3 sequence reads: CAWPPDGERGNTIYF. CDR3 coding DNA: TGTGCCTGGCCCCCGGACGGTGAACGGGGAAACACCATATATTTT.

DNA for the CDR3: TGTGCCAGCAGCTTAGTGGTCCTCTCGGACGAGCAGTACTTC. This translates into CASSLVVLSDEQYF. This chain connects TRBV7-2 to TRBJ2-7; D not resolved. Per the germline V gene, CDR1 is SGHTA and CDR2 is FQGNSA. Trimming left V 1 base short and J 5 bases short, with 12 bases between. This CDR3 is built from 14 residues.

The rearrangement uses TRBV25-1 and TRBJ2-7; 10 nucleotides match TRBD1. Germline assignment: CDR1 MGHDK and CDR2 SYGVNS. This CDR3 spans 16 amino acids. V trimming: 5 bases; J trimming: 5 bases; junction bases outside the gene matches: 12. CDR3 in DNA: TGTGCCAGCAGTCCAGAGCTCGGGACAGGGGACCACGAGCAGTACTTC. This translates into CASSPELGTGDHEQYF.

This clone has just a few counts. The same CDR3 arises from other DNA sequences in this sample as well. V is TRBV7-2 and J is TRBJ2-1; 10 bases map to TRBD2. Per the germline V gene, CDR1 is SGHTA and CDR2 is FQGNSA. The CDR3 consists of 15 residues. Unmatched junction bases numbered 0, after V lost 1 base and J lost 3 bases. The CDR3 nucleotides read TGTGCCAGCAGCTTAGGGACTAGCGGCTACAATGAGCAGTTCTTC. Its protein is CASSLGTSGYNEQFF. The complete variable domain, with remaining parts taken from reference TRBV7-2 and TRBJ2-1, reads GAGVSQSPSNKVTEKGKDVELRCDPISGHTALYWYRQSLGQGLEFLIYFQGNSAPDKSGLPSDRFSAERTGGSVSTLTIQRTQQEDSAVYLCASSLGTSGYNEQFFGPGTRLTVL.

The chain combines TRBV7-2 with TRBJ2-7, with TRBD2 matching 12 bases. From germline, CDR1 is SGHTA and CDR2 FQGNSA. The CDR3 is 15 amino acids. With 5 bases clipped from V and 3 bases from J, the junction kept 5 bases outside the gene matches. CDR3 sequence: CASSRGLAGVYEQYF. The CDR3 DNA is TGTGCCAGCAGCCGGGGACTAGCGGGTGTCTACGAGCAGTACTTC.

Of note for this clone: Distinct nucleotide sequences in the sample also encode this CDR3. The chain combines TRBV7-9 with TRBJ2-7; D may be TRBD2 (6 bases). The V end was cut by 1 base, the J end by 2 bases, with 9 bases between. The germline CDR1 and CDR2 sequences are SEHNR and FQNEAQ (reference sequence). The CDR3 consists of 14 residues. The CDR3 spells CASSLEGGAYEQYF. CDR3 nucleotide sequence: TGTGCCAGCAGCTTAGAAGGAGGGGCCTACGAGCAGTACTTC. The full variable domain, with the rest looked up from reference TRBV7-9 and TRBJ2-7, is DTGVSQNPRHKITKRGQNVTFRCDPISEHNRLYWYRQTLGQGPEFLTYFQNEAQLEKSRLLSDRFSAERPKGSFSTLEIQRTEQGDSAMYLCASSLEGGAYEQYFGPGTRLTVT.

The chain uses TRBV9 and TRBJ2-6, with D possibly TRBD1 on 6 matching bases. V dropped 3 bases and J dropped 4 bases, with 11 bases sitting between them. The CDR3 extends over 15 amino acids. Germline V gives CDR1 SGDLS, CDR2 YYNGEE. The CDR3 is CASSAQGVGANVLTF. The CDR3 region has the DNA TGTGCCAGCAGCGCACAGGGAGTGGGGGCCAACGTCCTGACTTTC.

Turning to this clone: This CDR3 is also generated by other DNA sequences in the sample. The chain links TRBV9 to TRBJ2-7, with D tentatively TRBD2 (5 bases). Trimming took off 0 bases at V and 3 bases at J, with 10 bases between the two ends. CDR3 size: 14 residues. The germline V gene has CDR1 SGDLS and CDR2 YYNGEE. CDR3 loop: CASSVGGEGYEQYF. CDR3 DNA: TGTGCCAGCAGCGTAGGGGGTGAGGGCTACGAGCAGTACTTC.

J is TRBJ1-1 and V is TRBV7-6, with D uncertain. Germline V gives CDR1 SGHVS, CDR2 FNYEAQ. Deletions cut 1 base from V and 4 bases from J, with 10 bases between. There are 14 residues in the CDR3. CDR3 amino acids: CASSLGGEGTEAFF. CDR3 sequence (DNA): TGTGCCAGCAGCTTAGGTGGAGAAGGCACTGAAGCTTTCTTT.

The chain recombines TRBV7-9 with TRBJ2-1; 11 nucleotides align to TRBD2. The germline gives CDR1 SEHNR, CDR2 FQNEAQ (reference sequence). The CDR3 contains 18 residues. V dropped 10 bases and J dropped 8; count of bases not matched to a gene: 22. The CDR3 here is CAITTRLAGGPAMDEQFF. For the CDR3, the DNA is TGTGCCATCACGACGAGGTTAGCGGGAGGGCCGGCGATGGATGAGCAGTTCTTC.

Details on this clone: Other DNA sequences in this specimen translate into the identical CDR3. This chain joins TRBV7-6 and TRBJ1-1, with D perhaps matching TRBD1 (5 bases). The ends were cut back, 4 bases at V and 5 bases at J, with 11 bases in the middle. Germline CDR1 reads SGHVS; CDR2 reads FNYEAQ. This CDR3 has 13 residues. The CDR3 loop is CASSSGLGTEAFF. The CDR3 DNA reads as TGTGCCAGCAGCTCAGGGTTGGGGACTGAAGCTTTCTTT. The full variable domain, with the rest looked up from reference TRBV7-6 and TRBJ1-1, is GAGVSQSPRYKVTKRGQDVALRCDPISGHVSLYWYRQALGQGPEFLTYFNYEAQQDKSGLPNDRFSAERPEGSISTLTIQRTEQRDSAMYRCASSSGLGTEAFFGQGTRLTVV.

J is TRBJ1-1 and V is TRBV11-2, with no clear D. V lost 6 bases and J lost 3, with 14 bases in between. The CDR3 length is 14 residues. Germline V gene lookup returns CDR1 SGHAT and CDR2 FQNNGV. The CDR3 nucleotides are TGTGCCAGCAGTACCTGGGAAGTGTACACTGAAGCTTTCTTT. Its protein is CASSTWEVYTEAFF.

DNA of the CDR3: TGTGCCAGCAGCCACAGGGACAACGAAAATTCACCCCTCCACTTT. Protein: CASSHRDNENSPLHF. The chain carries TRBV7-9 and TRBJ1-6, with a possible D match to TRBD1 (6 bases). Trimming left V 5 bases short and J 7 bases short, with 15 bases between. CDR1 and CDR2 (germline): SEHNR, FQNEAQ (reference sequence). The CDR3 spans 15 residues.

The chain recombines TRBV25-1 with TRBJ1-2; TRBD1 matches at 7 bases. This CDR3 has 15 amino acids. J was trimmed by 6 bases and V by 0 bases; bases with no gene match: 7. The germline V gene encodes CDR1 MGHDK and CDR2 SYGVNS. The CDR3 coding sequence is TGTGCCAGCAGTGAATATGGGACAGATCTCCATGGCTACACCTTC. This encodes CASSEYGTDLHGYTF.

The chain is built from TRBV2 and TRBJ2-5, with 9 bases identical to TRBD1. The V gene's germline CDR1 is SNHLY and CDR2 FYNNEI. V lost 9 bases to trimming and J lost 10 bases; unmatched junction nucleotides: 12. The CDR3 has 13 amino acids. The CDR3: CASWGGTGIVQYF. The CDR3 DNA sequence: TGTGCCAGTTGGGGCGGGACAGGGATTGTCCAGTACTTC.

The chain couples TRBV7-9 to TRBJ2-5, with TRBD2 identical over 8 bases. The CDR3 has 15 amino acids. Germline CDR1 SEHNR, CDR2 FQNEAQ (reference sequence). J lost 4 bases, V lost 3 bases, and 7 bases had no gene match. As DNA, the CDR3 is TGTGCCAGCAGCTTTGATAGCGGGGCGGGAGAGACCCAGTACTTC. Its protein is CASSFDSGAGETQYF.

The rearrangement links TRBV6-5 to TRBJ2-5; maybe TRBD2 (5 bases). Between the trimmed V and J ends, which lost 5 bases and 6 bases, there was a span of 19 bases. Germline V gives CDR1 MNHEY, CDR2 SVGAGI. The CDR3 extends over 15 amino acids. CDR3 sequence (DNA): TGTGCCAGCAGTCTCCTGACGGAGCGGCGGAAGACCCAGTACTTC. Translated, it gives CASSLLTERRKTQYF.

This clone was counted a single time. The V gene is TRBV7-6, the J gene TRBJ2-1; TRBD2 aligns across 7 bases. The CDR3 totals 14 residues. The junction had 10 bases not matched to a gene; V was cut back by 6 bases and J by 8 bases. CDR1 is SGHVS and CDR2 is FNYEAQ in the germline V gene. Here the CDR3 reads CASRPGLDADEQFF. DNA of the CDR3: TGTGCCAGCAGACCAGGACTAGACGCAGATGAGCAGTTCTTC.

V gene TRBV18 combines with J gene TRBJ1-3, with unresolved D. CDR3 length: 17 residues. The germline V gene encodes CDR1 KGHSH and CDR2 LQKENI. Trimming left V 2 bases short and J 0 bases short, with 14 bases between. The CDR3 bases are TGTGCCAGCTCACCATCACCGGGAGCCCTCTCTGGAAACACCATATATTTT. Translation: CASSPSPGALSGNTIYF.

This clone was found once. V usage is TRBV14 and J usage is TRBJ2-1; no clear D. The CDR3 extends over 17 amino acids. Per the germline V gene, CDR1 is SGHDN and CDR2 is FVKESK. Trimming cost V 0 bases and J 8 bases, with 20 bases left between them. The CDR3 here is CASSQDLVASINDEQFF. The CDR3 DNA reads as TGTGCCAGCAGCCAAGATCTGGTTGCTAGTATAAACGATGAGCAGTTCTTC.

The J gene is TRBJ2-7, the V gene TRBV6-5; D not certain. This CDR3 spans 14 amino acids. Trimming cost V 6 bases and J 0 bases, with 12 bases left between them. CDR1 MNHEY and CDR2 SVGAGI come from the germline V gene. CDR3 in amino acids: CASSPVRSSYEQYF. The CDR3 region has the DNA TGTGCCAGCAGCCCCGTCCGGAGCTCCTACGAGCAGTACTTC.

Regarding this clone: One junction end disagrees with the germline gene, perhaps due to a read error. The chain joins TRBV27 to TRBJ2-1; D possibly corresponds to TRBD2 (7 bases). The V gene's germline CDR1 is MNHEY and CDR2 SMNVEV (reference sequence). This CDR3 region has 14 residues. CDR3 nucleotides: TGTGTCAGCAGTTTCGTAGGGGGGGGCAATGAGCAGTTCTTC. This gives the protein CVSSFVGGGNEQFF.

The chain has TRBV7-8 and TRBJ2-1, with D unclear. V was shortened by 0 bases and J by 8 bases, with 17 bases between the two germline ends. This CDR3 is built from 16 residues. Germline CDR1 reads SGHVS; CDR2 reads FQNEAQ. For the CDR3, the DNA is TGTGCCAGCAGCTTAGCCTTCGGGCTAGATGGCTATGAGCAGTTCTTC. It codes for CASSLAFGLDGYEQFF.